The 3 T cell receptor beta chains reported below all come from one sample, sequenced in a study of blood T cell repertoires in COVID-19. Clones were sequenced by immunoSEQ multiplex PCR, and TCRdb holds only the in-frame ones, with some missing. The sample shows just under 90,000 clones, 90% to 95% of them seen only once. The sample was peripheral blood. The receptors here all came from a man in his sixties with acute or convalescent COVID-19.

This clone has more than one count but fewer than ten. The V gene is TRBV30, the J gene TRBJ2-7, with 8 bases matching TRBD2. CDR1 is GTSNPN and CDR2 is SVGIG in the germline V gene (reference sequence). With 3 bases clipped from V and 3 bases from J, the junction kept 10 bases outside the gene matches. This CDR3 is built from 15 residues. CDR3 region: CAWRRAGGPNYEQYF. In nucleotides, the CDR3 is TGTGCCTGGAGACGCGCGGGAGGCCCAAACTACGAGCAGTACTTC.

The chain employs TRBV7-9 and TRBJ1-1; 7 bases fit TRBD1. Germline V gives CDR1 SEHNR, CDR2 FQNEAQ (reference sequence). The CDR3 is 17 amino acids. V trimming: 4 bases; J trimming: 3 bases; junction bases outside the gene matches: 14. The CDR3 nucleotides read TGTGCCAGCAGCTCCGCGGACAGGCGGAATGTTTACACTGAAGCTTTCTTT. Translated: CASSSADRRNVYTEAFF.

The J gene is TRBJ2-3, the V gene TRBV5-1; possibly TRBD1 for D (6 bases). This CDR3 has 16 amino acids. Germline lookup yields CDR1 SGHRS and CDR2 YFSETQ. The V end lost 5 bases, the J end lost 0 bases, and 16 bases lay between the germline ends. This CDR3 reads CASSKGQIGSTDTQYF. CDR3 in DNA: TGCGCCAGCAGTAAAGGACAGATAGGTAGCACAGATACGCAGTATTTT.